This T cell receptor (beta chain) was found in a study of shared clonotypes between healthy human individuals. Overall study: The donor group consisted of two women and a few men, aged 18 to 49. Study outcomes and limitations: Memory subsets generally showed smaller estimated richness than naive subsets did. The donor pool, a small one, limited the genetic and exposure-history diversity represented.

A note on this clone: As yet, its antigen is unknown.

This CDR3 spans 15 amino acids. Trimming left V 6 bases short and J 0 bases short, with 12 bases between. Germline lookup yields CDR1 LNHDA and CDR2 SQIVND (reference sequence). Sequencing was performed with immunoSEQ multiplex PCR; in TCRdb, only in-frame clones are kept and a portion is missing. The sample records over a million clones, more than 95% being singletons. The sequence came from a man aged 25 to 45 in good health. The sample was naive CD4+ T cells sorted from blood. As for subset: CD45RA+ positively selected. The V call is TRBV19, the J call TRBJ1-5; D unresolved. The CDR3: CASRAVGNSNQPQHF. CDR3 DNA: TGTGCCAGTAGGGCAGTGGGGAATAGCAATCAGCCCCAGCATTTT.